These 14 T cell receptor beta chains originate from one sample sequenced in a study of blood T cells in healthy people across ages (dated by TCRdb to between 2014 and 2017). The library was produced with 5' RACE. Data came from an Illumina HiSeq 2500. A second PCR of roughly 6 to 12 cycles was run with a J-beta primer mix and a sample-barcoded 5' primer. TCRdb reprocessing: public reads trimmed at Q25 with fastp, clones called with MiXCR, in-frame beta chains kept. Every CDR3 protein is listed once, alongside the most common genes and DNA of its rows. This sample has 2 million or so distinct CDR3 sequences in its table, and 40% to 55% of those were observed once. The ten largest clones take up 2% to 2.5% of the sample. The sequencing input was blood. The origin of the receptors is a woman between 40 and 50 years old in good health.

J is TRBJ2-5 and V is TRBV2, with 8 bases matching TRBD1. This CDR3 contains 14 residues. After removal of 2 bases from V and 3 bases from J, the junction contained 2 bases not matched to a gene. From germline, CDR1 is SNHLY and CDR2 FYNNEI. CDR3 coding DNA: TGTGCCAGCAGTGAACACAGGGGGAAAGAGACCCAGTACTTC. Its translation is CASSEHRGKETQYF.

The chain employs TRBV27 and TRBJ2-7, with a weak D call TRBD1 (5 bases). The germline V and J ends were trimmed by 5 bases and 2 bases, with 10 bases remaining between them. The germline CDR1 and CDR2 sequences are MNHEY and SMNVEV (reference sequence). This CDR3 spans 13 amino acids. The CDR3 is CASSTTGTYEQYF. The CDR3 bases are TGTGCCAGCAGTACAACAGGAACCTACGAGCAGTACTTC.

The genes are TRBV6-4 and TRBJ2-3, with 12 bases lining up with TRBD2. This CDR3 comprises 16 residues. CDR1 MRHNA and CDR2 SNTAGT come from the germline V gene. The J segment lost 3 bases and the V segment lost 5 bases, leaving 6 bases of the junction unmatched. The CDR3 nucleotides are TGTGCCAGCAGTCTGACTAGCGGGGGTACGACAGATACGCAGTATTTT. Translation gives CASSLTSGGTTDTQYF.

The chain couples TRBV7-9 to TRBJ2-1; 9 nucleotides match TRBD2. CDR3 length: 15 amino acids. The germline V gene encodes CDR1 SEHNR and CDR2 FQNEAQ (reference sequence). Trimming at V came to 4 bases and at J to 4 bases, leaving 5 bases not matched to a gene. The CDR3 is CASSYGTSRYNEQFF. CDR3 nucleotide sequence: TGTGCCAGCAGCTACGGGACTAGCAGATACAATGAGCAGTTCTTC.

This sequence joins TRBV11-2 and TRBJ1-1; D gene ambiguous. Germline CDR1 reads SGHAT; CDR2 reads FQNNGV. Between the trimmed V and J ends, which lost 6 bases and 5 bases, there was a span of 13 bases. This CDR3 comprises 13 residues. The DNA of the CDR3 is TGTGCCAGCAGACACGACTTTGAGACTGAAGCTTTCTTT. Translation: CASRHDFETEAFF.

The CDR3 is CASSRESVATQYF. Written as DNA, the CDR3 is TGTGCCAGCAGCCGTGAGTCTGTAGCGACCCAGTACTTC. V is TRBV7-8 and J is TRBJ2-5; D gene ambiguous. Trimming pared 5 bases from V and 7 bases from J, leaving 14 bases between. There are 13 residues in the CDR3. CDR1 is SGHVS and CDR2 is FQNEAQ in the germline V gene.

The sample holds a few counts of this clonotype. V and J are TRBV7-9 and TRBJ2-7, with 9 bases fitting TRBD1. Germline CDR1 is SEHNR and CDR2 is FQNEAQ (reference sequence). The CDR3 has 14 residues. The J segment lost 4 bases and the V segment lost 7 bases, leaving 8 bases of the junction unmatched. Written as DNA, the CDR3 is TGTGCCAGCACCCCCGGGACAGGGTGGTACGAGCAGTACTTC. As protein: CASTPGTGWYEQYF.

In regard to this clonotype: Germline and junction disagree at one end, which may indicate a read error. The genes are TRBV4-1 and TRBJ1-5; D call uncertain. The CDR3 runs to 17 residues. Germline lookup yields CDR1 MGHRA and CDR2 YSYEKL. The CDR3 DNA follows: TGCGCCAGCAGCCAAGATCGTGTAGCCGATGGCAAGCAGCCCCAGCATTTT. Protein: CASSQDRVADGKQPQHF.

This clonotype has only one observation. The chain employs TRBV10-3 and TRBJ2-1, with 9 bases lining up with TRBD2. The CDR3 loop spans 15 amino acids. V lost 0 bases to trimming and J lost 4 bases; unmatched junction nucleotides: 1. Per the germline V gene, CDR1 is ENHRY and CDR2 is SYGVKD. CDR3 nucleotide sequence: TGTGCCATCAGTGAGTCGGCGGGGGGGTACAATGAGCAGTTCTTC. This encodes CAISESAGGYNEQFF.

This clonotype was observed a few times. The chain combines TRBV9 with TRBJ2-4; 12 positions agree with TRBD2. This CDR3 has 14 amino acids. Trimming took 1 base from V and 14 from J; bases not matched to a gene: 7. The germline V gene has CDR1 SGDLS and CDR2 YYNGEE. The CDR3 region has the DNA TGTGCCAGCAGCGTATCCGGACTAGCGGGGATCAAGTACTTC. This sequence encodes CASSVSGLAGIKYF.

For the CDR3, the DNA is TGTGCCAGCAGTATCCAGGGGGGATCGAACACCGGGGAGCTGTTTTTT. It translates to CASSIQGGSNTGELFF. The chain employs TRBV6-5 and TRBJ2-2; D may be TRBD1 (7 bases). Trimming shortened V by 5 bases and J by 0 bases, and 13 bases separated the two germline ends. This CDR3 region has 16 residues. Germline lookup yields CDR1 MNHEY and CDR2 SVGAGI.

The rearrangement uses TRBV7-2 and TRBJ2-5; D ambiguous. V dropped 3 bases and J dropped 1 base, with 9 bases sitting between them. Germline assignment: CDR1 SGHTA and CDR2 FQGNSA. This CDR3 is 14 amino acids long. This CDR3 is CASSFPLGQETQYF. In DNA form, the CDR3 reads TGTGCCAGCAGCTTTCCGCTGGGCCAAGAGACCCAGTACTTC.

This clonotype appeared once. The V and J genes are TRBV28 and TRBJ2-5; no definite D call. Trimming cost V 5 bases and J 0 bases, with 10 bases left between them. The CDR3 totals 14 residues. CDR1 MDHEN and CDR2 SYDVKM come from the germline V gene. The CDR3, as DNA: TGTGCCAGCAGTACCTATCTAGACCAAGAGACCCAGTACTTC. Its protein product is CASSTYLDQETQYF.

This clonotype was seen just once. This sequence joins TRBV7-2 and TRBJ2-7, with D perhaps TRBD2 (6 bases). There are 13 residues in the CDR3. Trimming removed 7 bases at V and 12 bases at J, with 22 bases between. Germline V gene lookup returns CDR1 SGHTA and CDR2 FQGNSA. CDR3 amino acids: CASTWGWGETRYF. CDR3 DNA: TGTGCCAGCACCTGGGGGTGGGGGGAGACCCGGTACTTC.